The 12 T cell receptor beta chains in this list originate from one sample, sequenced in a study of T cell responses to AZD1222 COVID-19 vaccine. Sequencing used immunoSEQ multiplex PCR; TCRdb keeps in-frame clones, though not all of them. This table holds 35,000 to 45,000 clones, approximately 83% found once. Sample: peripheral blood, taken 28 days after the second AZD1222 dose. All receptors come from an adult who received the AZD1222 COVID-19 vaccine.

The CDR3, as DNA: TGCGCCAGCAGCGACTACTCGGGGGGAAACACCATATATTTT. Its protein is CASSDYSGGNTIYF. The chain uses TRBV5-1 and TRBJ1-3; D gene uncertain. Germline assignment: CDR1 SGHRS and CDR2 YFSETQ. V shed 4 bases and J shed 4 bases, with 12 bases lying between them. The CDR3 has 14 residues. The whole variable domain, remainder taken from reference TRBV5-1 and TRBJ1-3, is KAGVTQTPRYLIKTRGQQVTLSCSPISGHRSVSWYQQTPGQGLQFLFEYFSETQRNKGNFPGRFSGRQFSNSRSEMNVSTLELGDSALYLCASSDYSGGNTIYFGEGSWLTVV.

The chain is built from TRBV18 and TRBJ2-1, with 8 positions matching TRBD2. In germline, CDR1 is KGHSH, CDR2 LQKENI. After removal of 4 bases from V and 0 bases from J, the junction contained 5 bases not matched to a gene. The CDR3 has 16 amino acids. The CDR3 spells CASSRSSGASYNEQFF. CDR3 bases: TGTGCCAGCTCACGTAGTAGCGGGGCCTCCTACAATGAGCAGTTCTTC.

This clone was observed once. CDR3 nucleotides: TGTGCCAGCAGCGTAGAATCCAGCGGGGTATCCTCTGGGGCCAACGTCCTGACTTTC. It translates to CASSVESSGVSSGANVLTF. The chain uses TRBV9 and TRBJ2-6, with 7 bases identical to TRBD2. V lost 0 bases, J lost 0 bases, and 9 bases stayed unmatched. Germline V lookup: CDR1 SGDLS, CDR2 YYNGEE. This CDR3 is built from 19 residues.

V and J are TRBV5-4 and TRBJ2-5; possibly TRBD1 or TRBD2 for D (5 bases each). There are 14 residues in the CDR3. The V gene's germline CDR1 is SGHNT and CDR2 YYREEE (reference sequence). Trimming cost V 4 bases and J 2 bases, with 12 bases left between them. The CDR3: CASSAHEGQETQYF. The CDR3 DNA follows: TGTGCCAGCAGCGCCCATGAGGGGCAAGAGACCCAGTACTTC.

The V call is TRBV5-4, the J call TRBJ2-1; maybe TRBD2 (7 bases). Germline V gene data show CDR1 as SGHNT and CDR2 as YYREEE (reference sequence). CDR3 length: 16 residues. Trimming left V 4 bases short and J 10 bases short, with 24 bases between. The CDR3 nucleotides read TGTGCCAGCAGCACGCCCCCAGGCCGGGGGGCCGAAGAGCAGTTCTTC. This translates into CASSTPPGRGAEEQFF.

The CDR3 DNA reads as TGTGCCAGCAGCCATGGTGGCAGGGCGACCGGGGAGCTGTTTTTT. Protein product: CASSHGGRATGELFF. This chain links TRBV14 with TRBJ2-2; perhaps TRBD1 as D (5 bases). CDR1 is SGHDN, CDR2 FVKESK, per germline. V shed 3 bases and J shed 5 bases, with 13 bases lying between them. CDR3 length: 15 amino acids.

The rearrangement links TRBV7-6 to TRBJ1-3, with TRBD1 matching 7 bases. Looked up from germline, CDR1 is SGHVS and CDR2 is FNYEAQ. The CDR3 extends over 16 amino acids. The junction had 4 bases not matched to a gene; V was cut back by 2 bases and J by 0 bases. CDR3 protein: CASSLSGQASGNTIYF. DNA for the CDR3: TGTGCCAGCAGCTTAAGCGGACAGGCCTCTGGAAACACCATATATTTT.

This sequence joins TRBV2 and TRBJ2-3, with a tentative D call TRBD1 (5 bases). CDR1 is SNHLY and CDR2 is FYNNEI in the germline V gene. The V end was cut by 8 bases, the J end by 2 bases, with 11 bases between. The length of the CDR3 is 13 residues. The chain's CDR3 is CASGARATDTQYF. As DNA, the CDR3 is TGTGCCAGCGGGGCCAGGGCCACAGATACGCAGTATTTT.

As DNA, the CDR3 is TGTGCCAGCAGCCAAAGTCGGGCCGGACCCTACAATGAGCAGTTCTTC. Translation: CASSQSRAGPYNEQFF. The gene calls are TRBV7-6 and TRBJ2-1; D remains unclear. V lost 5 bases, J lost 2 bases, and 16 bases lay in between. Germline V CDR1 and CDR2: SGHVS, FNYEAQ. The CDR3 consists of 16 residues. Full variable domain (remainder filled in from reference TRBV7-6 and TRBJ2-1): GAGVSQSPRYKVTKRGQDVALRCDPISGHVSLYWYRQALGQGPEFLTYFNYEAQQDKSGLPNDRFSAERPEGSISTLTIQRTEQRDSAMYRCASSQSRAGPYNEQFFGPGTRLTVL.

This clone was recorded once. The V call is TRBV5-1, the J call TRBJ1-1, with D perhaps TRBD1 (5 bases). CDR1 is SGHRS and CDR2 is YFSETQ in the germline V gene. The CDR3 covers 14 residues. V lost 0 bases, J lost 5 bases, and 11 bases lay in between. CDR3 in amino acids: CASSLALGGTEAFF. CDR3 nucleotide sequence: TGCGCCAGCAGCTTGGCCCTGGGGGGAACTGAAGCTTTCTTT.

The V call is TRBV7-2, the J call TRBJ1-3, with unresolved D. CDR3 size: 13 residues. V was shortened by 5 bases and J by 1 base, with 6 bases between the two germline ends. Germline CDR1 reads SGHTA; CDR2 reads FQGNSA. CDR3 residues: CASSAISGNTIYF. For the CDR3, the DNA is TGTGCCAGCAGCGCCATTTCTGGAAACACCATATATTTT.

The genes are TRBV10-3 and TRBJ1-2, with D maybe TRBD1 (5 bases). The CDR3 spans 14 residues. Trimming stripped 7 bases from V and 3 bases from J, with 15 bases between. Germline V gene sequence: CDR1 ENHRY, CDR2 SYGVKD. The CDR3 here is CAITTGTGDYGYTF. The CDR3 DNA reads TGTGCCATCACCACCGGGACGGGGGACTATGGCTACACCTTC.